This TCR beta chain came from a study of blood T cell repertoires in COVID-19. About the research overall: The cDNA or gDNA used as material had been derived from T cells, B-cell-depleted T cells, or PBMCs.

The CDR3 runs to 16 residues. CDR1 is LGHNA and CDR2 is YSLEER in the germline V gene. Trimming cost V 4 bases and J 9 bases; bases outside gene matches: 12. Which cohort a participant joined came from the clinical history participants gave. Donors of Cohort 3 who recovered were those that had two negative PCRs, clearance, or symptom resolution. Authors' methods: Estimation of nucleated cell counts was performed using reference gene primer amplification. Method: immunoSEQ multiplex PCR; TCRdb's copy keeps in-frame clones and lacks some. The V and J calls and the clone size are those of that table, but D and trimming were determined from the DNA. The sample has approximately 140,000 clones; 86% are singletons.

The TCR comes from a woman between 45 and 65 years old who had recovered from COVID-19. V usage is TRBV4-3 and J usage is TRBJ2-1, with TRBD2 matching over 10 bases. Sequencing was done on a sample of PBMCs or T cells enriched from blood (not recorded which). CDR3 nucleotides: TGCGCCAGCAGCCGAGACCGTAGCGGGGGGCTGGGTGAGCAGTTCTTC. Its protein product is CASSRDRSGGLGEQFF.